This note documents a single TCR beta chain sequence. Its antigen specificity is not known. Base qualities are not provided; no much larger clone lies one nucleotide away. The data originate from a study of CD4 T cells in relation to SARS-CoV-2 and coronaviruses (dated by TCRdb to 2020 to 2023). A note on the overall study: In the ViraFEST assay, PBMCs were grown with antigen for 10 to 11 days, and TCR beta CDR3s were then sequenced to identify antigen-specific clonal expansions. A different, Illumina-based TCR-beta assay was used to sequence expansion assays from other donors in the study. At the level of individual TCR clonotypes, the study evaluated whether memory CD4+ T cells crossreact between the spike proteins of SARS-CoV-2 and those of common cold coronaviruses. The negative reference condition was either a culture with an HIV-1 Nef peptide pool or a culture with no peptide. Patient-derived lymphoblastoid cell lines were used to map the HLA restriction of shared crossreactive spike epitopes. Samples from three pre-COVID donors and the naive versus memory experiments were sequenced with the Adaptive Biotechnologies TCR-sequencing kit; other data were Illumina-based. Summary of the overall study and its limitations: Because no donor provided both pre-pandemic and post-infection samples, tracing the source of pre-existing responses was limited. Small numbers of patients and of tested TCRs were a limitation of the study. Crossreactive clones showed significantly weaker SARS-CoV-2-driven expansion than monoreactive clones, consistent with antigenic imprinting. Memory CD4+ clonotypes crossrecognizing SARS-CoV-2 and at least one common cold coronavirus spike were found in around 59% of donors. Since the crossreactivity analysis centred on spike protein, crossreactivity against other viral proteins was not assessed.

Reading from cysteine to phenylalanine, the CDR3 counts 15 amino acids. Kept here is only the CDR3 DNA, which spans 45 bases and is read in frame from base 1. The germline V gene specifies SGHTA as CDR1 and FQGNSA as CDR2. Trimming removed 5 bases from V and 8 bases from J, leaving 18 bases between the germline ends. The library was built by means of the immunoSEQ multiplex PCR assay. Processing in the source paper ran as follows. During preprocessing, nonproductive sequences were removed, as were CDR3s that did not start with C, did not end with F or W, or were shorter than 7 amino acids. The MANAFEST web app identified antigen-specific clonotypes based on expansion compared with the reference and other culture wells. To be counted as positive, a clone had to show significant expansion compared with the reference culture, at an FDR below 0.05, in 2 of 3 replicate wells. For a clone to be considered positive, significant expansion relative to all other tandem wells and an odds ratio above 5 were also required. After three terminal residues were trimmed from each end, CDR3 homology was quantified as pairwise Levenshtein distance using the stringdist R package. Not all clones reach the TCRdb copy of this immuneACCESS table, which keeps in-frame sequences only. Checked studies attribute under half of the gap to unresolved V genes and leave the rest unexplained. V and J calls and clone size are as listed in that table; D and trimming were resolved from the DNA. In this sample the table shows about 12,000 clones, less than 70% of which occur a single time. The ten largest make up around 7.6% of the sample.

CD4+ T cells from unexposed donors were collected before the COVID-19 pandemic (2011-2018). Following 10 days of culture, the EasySep CD4+ T cell isolation kit was used to isolate CD4+ T cells. Unexposed donor CD4+ T cells were tested for reactivity to SARS-CoV-2 S and N and four common cold coronavirus spike pools, as cell number allowed. Each well received a few million PBMCs, cultured in IMDM supplemented with about 5% human AB serum and around 9 IU/ml IL-2. Half of the culture medium was replaced with fresh IL-2-containing medium on days 3 and 7. Triplicate replicate wells were generally used for each peptide culture condition. Leukapheresis product for the unexposed donors was purchased commercially. Ficoll-Paque PLUS gradient centrifugation was used to isolate PBMCs from either whole blood or leukapheresis product. The PBMCs went either fresh into the expansion assay or into cryopreservation at -140 degrees C. The QIAamp Micro DNA Kit was used to extract genomic DNA from the CD4+ T cells.

In this chain, TRBV7-2 is recombined with TRBJ1-4; perhaps TRBD1 is the D gene, with 6 bases matching. Sample: CD4+ T cells from PBMCs, cultured in vitro. This receptor was identified in a human donor in good health. The CDR3 region has the sequence CASSQLSTQGEKLFF. The DNA reads TGTGCCAGCAGCCAACTCTCTACGCAGGGGGAAAAACTGTTTTTT. With the rest looked up from the reference TRBV7-2 and TRBJ1-4 genes rather than sequenced, the full variable domain is GAGVSQSPSNKVTEKGKDVELRCDPISGHTALYWYRQSLGQGLEFLIYFQGNSAPDKSGLPSDRFSAERTGGSVSTLTIQRTQQEDSAVYLCASSQLSTQGEKLFFGSGTQLSVL.